A single sample gave rise to the 14 T cell receptor beta chains below, sequenced in a study of T cells in Graves' hyperthyroidism and ophthalmopathy. Authors of the study amplified TCR beta CDR3 regions from RNA transcripts. A set of HTBI primers served as the primers for a first-round RT-PCR of the TCR CDR3. TCRdb called the multiplex PCR reads again in MiXCR, with one record for every CDR3 protein. The sample holds about 130,000 distinct CDR3 sequences; roughly a fifth are singletons and the top ten take 60% to 80%. Sequenced material: blood. These TCRs come from a woman aged 50 to 65 with Graves' hyperthyroidism that later progressed to Graves' ophthalmopathy.

In DNA, the CDR3 is TGTGCCAGCACCCCACTAGCGGGGGGTCTGTACGATGAGCAGTTCTTC. Its translation is CASTPLAGGLYDEQFF. The genes are TRBV28 and TRBJ2-1; 12 nucleotides agree with TRBD2. The CDR3 length is 16 residues. Germline V CDR1 and CDR2: MDHEN, SYDVKM. After removal of 7 bases from V and 8 bases from J, the junction contained 12 bases not matched to a gene.

This clonotype was seen repeatedly, ten times or more. The chain joins TRBV5-5 to TRBJ2-1; D unresolved. Germline loops: CDR1 SGHKS, CDR2 YYEKEE (reference sequence). This CDR3 region has 15 residues. Trimming took 2 bases from V and 0 from J, leaving 9 bases between them. CDR3 region: CASSLGPSSYNEQFF. The CDR3 DNA follows: TGTGCCAGCAGCTTAGGGCCGAGCTCCTACAATGAGCAGTTCTTC.

This clonotype was counted many times. The chain has TRBV18 and TRBJ2-3; D unclear. The CDR3 runs 13 residues. Germline values: CDR1 KGHSH, CDR2 LQKENI. Trimming pared 3 bases from V and 6 bases from J, leaving 10 bases between. CDR3 bases: TGTGCCAGCTCACCCCCCCCTTCGGATACGCAGTATTTT. Its protein is CASSPPPSDTQYF. The whole variable domain, filled in from reference TRBV18 and TRBJ2-3, reads NAGVMQNPRHLVRRRGQEARLRCSPMKGHSHVYWYRQLPEEGLKFMVYLQKENIIDESGMPKERFSAEFPKEGPSILRIQQVVRGDSAAYFCASSPPPSDTQYFGPGTRLTVL.

This clonotype was recorded at least ten times. This chain uses TRBV20-1 with TRBJ1-5; TRBD1 matches at 8 bases. V was clipped by 4 bases and J by 3 bases; unmatched bases: 5. This CDR3 spans 14 amino acids. Germline V gene lookup returns CDR1 DFQATT and CDR2 SNEGSKA (reference sequence). The CDR3 spells CSATGQGPNQPQHF. The CDR3 DNA follows: TGCAGTGCTACAGGACAGGGCCCCAATCAGCCCCAGCATTTT.

At least ten counts were recorded for this clonotype. CDR3 residues: CSAAGNSGRWDEQFF. CDR3 nucleotide sequence: TGCAGTGCTGCGGGGAATAGCGGGAGGTGGGATGAGCAGTTCTTC. The rearrangement uses TRBV20-1 and TRBJ2-1; 10 nucleotides agree with TRBD2. With V trimmed by 5 bases and J by 8 bases, 12 bases remained unmatched. The germline CDR1 and CDR2 sequences are DFQATT and SNEGSKA (reference sequence). The CDR3 covers 15 residues.

The chain recombines TRBV7-2 with TRBJ1-6; the D is unclear. CDR1 and CDR2 (germline): SGHTA, FQGNSA. With 1 base removed from V and 8 bases from J, the gap between germline ends came to 12 bases. The CDR3 has 15 residues. CDR3 DNA: TGTGCCAGCAGCTTAGTGTCCTCAGCGGATTCACCCCTCCACTTT. Encoded protein: CASSLVSSADSPLHF.

This clonotype was seen only a few times. The chain combines TRBV19 with TRBJ2-3; D is undetermined. V lost 7 bases to trimming and J lost 0 bases, with 14 bases between them. The CDR3 runs to 15 residues. Per the germline V gene, CDR1 is LNHDA and CDR2 is SQIVND (reference sequence). CDR3 sequence reads: CASKRASTSTDTQYF. CDR3 DNA: TGTGCCAGTAAAAGGGCTTCAACTAGCACAGATACGCAGTATTTT.

In its sample, this clonotype was seen many times. The rearrangement links TRBV19 to TRBJ1-5, with TRBD1 matching 7 bases. V gave up 5 bases and J gave up 0 bases; unmatched junction bases: 1. Looked up from germline, CDR1 is LNHDA and CDR2 is SQIVND (reference sequence). The CDR3 extends over 14 amino acids. The CDR3 DNA follows: TGTGCCAGTAGTCGACAGGGTAGCAATCAGCCCCAGCATTTT. Protein product: CASSRQGSNQPQHF.

The genes are TRBV6-1 and TRBJ2-3, with 10 nucleotides matching TRBD2. After removal of 5 bases from V and 3 bases from J, the junction contained 5 bases not matched to a gene. The germline gives CDR1 MNHNS, CDR2 SASEGT. This CDR3 comprises 15 residues. CDR3 region: CASSLTSGKTDTQYF. CDR3 nucleotides: TGTGCCAGCAGTCTTACTAGCGGGAAAACAGATACGCAGTATTTT.

This clonotype was observed many times. The V and J genes are TRBV28 and TRBJ2-1, with 10 nucleotides matching TRBD2. The CDR3 length is 16 residues. V lost 2 bases and J lost 9; bases outside the gene matches: 10. Per germline, CDR1 MDHEN and CDR2 SYDVKM. CDR3 in DNA: TGTGCCAGCAGTTTAGAGGTCTCTAGCGGGAGTGGTGAGCAGTTCTTC. Protein: CASSLEVSSGSGEQFF.

This clonotype was found many times. This chain connects TRBV28 to TRBJ1-2; D is ambiguous. The V and J ends lost 10 bases and 0 bases respectively, with 15 bases between them. The germline gives CDR1 MDHEN, CDR2 SYDVKM. There are 14 residues in the CDR3. CDR3 nucleotides: TGTGCCACCTCGGGTAGCCAAACTAACTATGGCTACACCTTC. Translating gives CATSGSQTNYGYTF.

This clonotype occurred many times. The chain uses TRBV18 and TRBJ1-1; TRBD1 agrees at 7 bases. CDR1 KGHSH and CDR2 LQKENI come from the germline V gene. The CDR3 sequence is 14 residues long. Germline trimming cut 3 bases from V and 4 bases from J; bases unmatched to any gene: 5. The CDR3 is CASSPRGVATEAFF. DNA of the CDR3: TGTGCCAGCTCACCCAGGGGGGTGGCCACTGAAGCTTTCTTT.

Ten or more counts support this clonotype. The genes are TRBV6-1 and TRBJ2-7; 7 bases agree with TRBD1. The junction had 6 bases not matched to a gene; V was cut back by 5 bases and J by 2 bases. Germline V gives CDR1 MNHNS, CDR2 SASEGT. This CDR3 has 14 amino acids. Here the CDR3 reads CASSYTGVTYEQYF. The CDR3 nucleotides read TGTGCCAGCAGTTACACAGGGGTCACCTACGAGCAGTACTTC.

This clonotype was detected a few times. The V gene is TRBV9, the J gene TRBJ2-7; 8 bases are shared with TRBD1. CDR1 is SGDLS and CDR2 is YYNGEE in the germline V gene. The CDR3 totals 15 residues. J lost 0 bases, V lost 3 bases, and 5 bases had no gene match. In DNA, the CDR3 is TGTGCCAGCAGCGGGGGGACAGGCGACTCCTACGAGCAGTACTTC. This gives the protein CASSGGTGDSYEQYF. Variable domain in full (rest from reference TRBV9 and TRBJ2-7): DSGVTQTPKHLITATGQRVTLRCSPRSGDLSVYWYQQSLDQGLQFLIQYYNGEERAKGNILERFSAQQFPDLHSELNLSSLELGDSALYFCASSGGTGDSYEQYFGPGTRLTVT.